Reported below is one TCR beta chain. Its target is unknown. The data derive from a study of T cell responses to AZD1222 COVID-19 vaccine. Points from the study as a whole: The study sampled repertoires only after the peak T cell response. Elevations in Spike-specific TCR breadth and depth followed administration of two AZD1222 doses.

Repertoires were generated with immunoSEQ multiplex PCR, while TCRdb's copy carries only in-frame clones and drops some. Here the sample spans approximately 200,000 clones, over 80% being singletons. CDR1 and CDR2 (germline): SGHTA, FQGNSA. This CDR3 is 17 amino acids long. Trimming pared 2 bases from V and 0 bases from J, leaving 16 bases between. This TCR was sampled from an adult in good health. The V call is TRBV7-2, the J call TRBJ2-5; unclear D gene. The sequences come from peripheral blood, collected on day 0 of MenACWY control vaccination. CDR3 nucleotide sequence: TGTGCCAGCAGCTTATTGAGGTCCCCAAAGTACCAAGAGACCCAGTACTTC. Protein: CASSLLRSPKYQETQYF.